The source of this TCR beta chain is a study of T cells in narcolepsy. Repertoires were generated with immunoSEQ multiplex PCR, while TCRdb's copy carries only in-frame clones and drops some. The sample has some 25,000 clones; about 82% are singletons. Sequenced material: memory (CD45RA-) CD4+ T cells from blood. These receptors were taken from a human donor in good health.

This clone was detected only a few times. This chain joins TRBV19 and TRBJ1-5; maybe TRBD1 (5 bases). The CDR3 consists of 17 residues. Trimming took 3 bases from V and 0 from J, leaving 15 bases between them. Germline V gives CDR1 LNHDA, CDR2 SQIVND (reference sequence). The CDR3 nucleotides are TGTGCCAGTAGTATCGGGGCAGGGAGGGATAGCAATCAGCCCCAGCATTTT. It specifies CASSIGAGRDSNQPQHF.